Given below is one T cell receptor beta chain in context. Living in 24 US areas, the participants were between about 18 and 95 years of age. This CDR3 contains 14 residues. Trimming cost V 3 bases and J 4 bases, with 10 bases left between them. Germline CDR1 reads LNHDA; CDR2 reads SQIVND (reference sequence). The data stem from a study of blood T cell repertoires in COVID-19. TCRdb keeps only in-frame clones here, not all; method: immunoSEQ multiplex PCR. The sample consists of some 390,000 clones, approximately 89% of them appearing once. This TCR was recovered from a woman in her thirties who had recovered from COVID-19. The V call is TRBV19, the J call TRBJ1-5, with D hard to call. Source material: PBMCs or T cells enriched from blood (not recorded which). In nucleotides, the CDR3 is TGTGCCAGTAGTATGGAGCGGGTTAATCAGCCCCAGCATTTT. This sequence encodes CASSMERVNQPQHF.